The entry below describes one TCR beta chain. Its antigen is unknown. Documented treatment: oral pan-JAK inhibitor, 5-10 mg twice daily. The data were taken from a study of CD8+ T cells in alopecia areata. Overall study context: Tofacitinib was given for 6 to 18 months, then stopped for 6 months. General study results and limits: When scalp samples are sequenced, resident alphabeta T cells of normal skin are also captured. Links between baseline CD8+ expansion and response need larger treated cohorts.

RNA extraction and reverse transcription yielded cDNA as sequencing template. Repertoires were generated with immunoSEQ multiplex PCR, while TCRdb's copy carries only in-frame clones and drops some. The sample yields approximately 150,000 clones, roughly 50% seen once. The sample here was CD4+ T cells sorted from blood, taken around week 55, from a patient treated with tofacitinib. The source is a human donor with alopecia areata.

This CDR3 reads CASSQDGRGSRPQHF. The CDR3 coding sequence is TGTGCCAGCAGCCAAGACGGCAGGGGGTCACGGCCCCAGCATTTT. V gene TRBV14 combines with J gene TRBJ1-5; 7 bases map to TRBD1. Unmatched junction bases numbered 8, after V lost 0 bases and J lost 9 bases. The CDR3 sequence is 15 residues long. The germline CDR1 and CDR2 sequences are SGHDN and FVKESK.